The 17 T cell receptor beta chains in this list originate from one sample, sequenced in a study of T cells after yellow fever vaccination (dated by TCRdb to the late 2010s). The treatment or condition label corresponds to: live attenuated yellow fever vaccine strain. Libraries were constructed by 5' RACE. Sequencing relied on an Illumina NovaSeq 6000. In-frame beta chains were kept once TCRdb had trimmed the public reads at Q25 with fastp and called clones with MiXCR. Rows with one shared CDR3 protein collapse into an entry with the most common genes and DNA. The sample data list 300,000 to 400,000 distinct CDR3 sequences, and 12% of these were observed just once. Approximately 3.3% of the sample belongs to the ten largest clones. This sample comprised CD4+ T cells sorted from PBMCs, obtained 15 days after the yellow fever booster vaccination. The source of these receptors is a man between 18 and 35 years old who received the YFV17D yellow fever vaccine.

This clonotype was counted only a few times. V usage is TRBV6-1 and J usage is TRBJ2-3, with 14 bases matching TRBD2. V shed 6 bases and J 4 bases; nucleotides not matched to a gene: 3. The germline V gene encodes CDR1 MNHNS and CDR2 SASEGT. CDR3 length: 15 amino acids. CDR3 sequence reads: CASRGTSGGPDTQYF. DNA for the CDR3: TGTGCCAGCAGGGGGACTAGCGGGGGCCCAGATACGCAGTATTTT.

The rearrangement joins TRBV27 to TRBJ1-5; D remains ambiguous. The V gene's germline CDR1 is MNHEY and CDR2 SMNVEV (reference sequence). The CDR3 covers 16 residues. The germline V and J ends were trimmed by 6 bases and 3 bases, with 18 bases remaining between them. The CDR3 protein is CASSLEGGILNQPQHF. The CDR3 bases are TGTGCCAGCAGCCTCGAGGGAGGGATACTCAATCAGCCCCAGCATTTT.

The rearrangement links TRBV7-2 to TRBJ2-5, with D possibly matching TRBD2 (6 bases). Germline lookup yields CDR1 SGHTA and CDR2 FQGNSA. The V end was cut by 3 bases, the J end by 4 bases, with 15 bases between. This CDR3 spans 15 amino acids. CDR3 bases: TGTGCCAGCAGCTTCGGGGCCGGGGGAAGAGAGACCCAGTACTTC. Translation: CASSFGAGGRETQYF. Full variable domain (rest looked up from reference TRBV7-2 and TRBJ2-5): GAGVSQSPSNKVTEKGKDVELRCDPISGHTALYWYRQSLGQGLEFLIYFQGNSAPDKSGLPSDRFSAERTGGSVSTLTIQRTQQEDSAVYLCASSFGAGGRETQYFGPGTRLLVL.

This chain uses TRBV5-8 with TRBJ2-5; the D gene is possibly TRBD2 (5 bases). The V and J ends lost 7 bases and 4 bases respectively, with 17 bases between them. Looked up from germline, CDR1 is SGHTS and CDR2 is YDEGEE. The CDR3 sequence is 14 residues long. The CDR3 nucleotides read TGTGCCAGCCAGACGAGGACTGGAGGAGAGACCCAGTACTTC. This encodes CASQTRTGGETQYF.

This clonotype was recorded many times. V usage is TRBV5-1 and J usage is TRBJ2-7, with TRBD2 as a possible D gene (5 bases). The CDR3 runs to 13 residues. In germline, CDR1 is SGHRS, CDR2 YFSETQ. The V end was cut by 2 bases, the J end by 2 bases, with 8 bases between. The DNA for the CDR3 is TGCGCCAGCAGCTTCGAGGGCCCCTACGAGCAGTACTTC. This sequence encodes CASSFEGPYEQYF.

The V and J genes are TRBV6-6 and TRBJ1-1; D unclear. Germline V gene sequence: CDR1 MNHNY, CDR2 SVGAGI (reference sequence). The V end lost 6 bases, the J end lost 0 bases, and 14 bases lay between the germline ends. This CDR3 region has 15 residues. CDR3 in amino acids: CASRNSYGMNTEAFF. The DNA of the CDR3 is TGTGCCAGCAGAAATAGCTATGGGATGAACACTGAAGCTTTCTTT.

This chain connects TRBV9 to TRBJ1-3; 7 bases fit TRBD1. V dropped 0 bases and J dropped 0; count of bases not matched to a gene: 3. CDR1 is SGDLS and CDR2 is YYNGEE in the germline V gene. CDR3 length: 16 residues. The CDR3: CASSVAGQFSGNTIYF. For the CDR3, the DNA is TGTGCCAGCAGCGTAGCGGGACAGTTCTCTGGAAACACCATATATTTT. Full variable domain (remainder filled in from reference TRBV9 and TRBJ1-3): DSGVTQTPKHLITATGQRVTLRCSPRSGDLSVYWYQQSLDQGLQFLIQYYNGEERAKGNILERFSAQQFPDLHSELNLSSLELGDSALYFCASSVAGQFSGNTIYFGEGSWLTVV.

V and J are TRBV6-1 and TRBJ1-2; the D gene is possibly TRBD1 (6 bases). The CDR3 has 15 amino acids. Per the germline V gene, CDR1 is MNHNS and CDR2 is SASEGT. The V gene lost 8 bases and the J gene lost 0 bases, with 16 bases spanning the gap. The CDR3 DNA sequence: TGTGCCAGCCGGGGGGGGGGCCAACCTAACTATGGCTACACCTTC. It yields the protein CASRGGGQPNYGYTF.

This clonotype has a handful of counts. This chain connects TRBV20-1 to TRBJ2-1; a possible D gene is TRBD2 (6 bases). Germline values: CDR1 DFQATT, CDR2 SNEGSKA (reference sequence). The ends were cut back, 5 bases at V and 0 bases at J, with 14 bases in the middle. The CDR3 runs to 15 residues. As DNA, the CDR3 is TGCAGTGCTTCCGGGCCGGGGGTCTCCTACAATGAGCAGTTCTTC. It translates to CSASGPGVSYNEQFF.

The chain is built from TRBV5-1 and TRBJ2-3, with D possibly matching TRBD1 (5 bases). In germline, CDR1 is SGHRS, CDR2 YFSETQ. CDR3 length: 15 residues. V was shortened by 2 bases and J by 3 bases, with 13 bases between the two germline ends. The CDR3 DNA reads as TGCGCCAGCAGCTTACCGCAGGGTCGGACAGATACGCAGTATTTT. Amino acid sequence: CASSLPQGRTDTQYF. Based on the CDR3 plus reference TRBV5-1 and TRBJ2-3, the full variable domain is KAGVTQTPRYLIKTRGQQVTLSCSPISGHRSVSWYQQTPGQGLQFLFEYFSETQRNKGNFPGRFSGRQFSNSRSEMNVSTLELGDSALYLCASSLPQGRTDTQYFGPGTRLTVL.

This clonotype turned up a few times. The chain carries TRBV28 and TRBJ1-2; D is possibly TRBD1 (5 bases). The length of the CDR3 is 13 residues. The V gene's germline CDR1 is MDHEN and CDR2 SYDVKM. V gave up 8 bases and J gave up 13 bases, with 23 bases separating them. CDR3 in amino acids: CASGLGFGAGFTF. DNA for the CDR3: TGTGCCAGCGGCTTGGGATTCGGGGCCGGGTTCACCTTC.

This clonotype showed up just a few times. The chain joins TRBV6-1 to TRBJ2-5, with TRBD2 matching over 8 bases. V gave up 8 bases and J gave up 4 bases; unmatched junction bases: 9. In germline, CDR1 is MNHNS, CDR2 SASEGT. The CDR3 length is 14 residues. CDR3 region: CASQGLARPETQYF. For the CDR3, the DNA is TGTGCCAGCCAAGGACTAGCTCGGCCAGAGACCCAGTACTTC.

This chain links TRBV12-3 or TRBV12-4 with TRBJ2-7; D gene uncertain. The V end was cut by 3 bases, the J end by 2 bases, with 11 bases between. CDR3 size: 14 residues. CDR3 coding DNA: TGTGCCAGCAGTTTTGGCCGGGTACCCTACGAGCAGTACTTC. Its translation is CASSFGRVPYEQYF.

This clonotype was detected only a few times. This chain links TRBV7-3 with TRBJ2-1; a possible D gene is TRBD1 (6 bases). The CDR3 is 14 amino acids. Trimming shortened V by 5 bases and J by 2 bases, and 10 bases separated the two germline ends. Germline loops: CDR1 SGHTA, CDR2 FQGTGA. CDR3 loop: CASSVDRTYNEQFF. Here the CDR3 DNA reads TGTGCCAGCAGCGTAGACAGGACCTACAATGAGCAGTTCTTC.

The rearrangement uses TRBV9 and TRBJ2-5; D may be TRBD1 (5 bases). The CDR3 sequence is 14 residues long. Germline values: CDR1 SGDLS, CDR2 YYNGEE. V was trimmed by 4 bases and J by 2 bases, leaving 12 bases between them. The CDR3 bases are TGTGCCAGCAGCCCGCGGACACGACAAGAGACCCAGTACTTC. Residues: CASSPRTRQETQYF.

The chain joins TRBV10-2 to TRBJ1-5; D call uncertain. V lost 3 bases to trimming and J lost 9 bases, with 12 bases between them. Germline lookup yields CDR1 WSHSY and CDR2 SAAADI. The CDR3 runs 13 residues. The CDR3 region is CASSDTTSGPQHF. In DNA form, the CDR3 reads TGCGCCAGCAGTGACACGACCAGCGGGCCCCAGCATTTT.

This chain joins TRBV25-1 and TRBJ1-3; no firm D call. V was pared by 7 bases and J by 2 bases, with 15 bases between. Per germline, CDR1 MGHDK and CDR2 SYGVNS. The CDR3 runs to 15 residues. CDR3 sequence (DNA): TGTGCCAGCACCCCGACCTTGAACCCTGGAAACACCATATATTTT. This encodes CASTPTLNPGNTIYF.